This T cell receptor (beta chain) was captured in a study of T cell repertoires in cytomegalovirus infection. Overall study: Evidence of both CMV infection and a matching HLA type came from public TCR beta signatures.

From the reads, TCRdb called clonotypes with MiXCR, one entry per CDR3 protein. This sample has about 500,000 distinct CDR3 sequences; 33% occur once, and the top ten carry roughly a sixth. CDR3 length: 12 residues. V lost 6 bases and J lost 2, with 5 bases in between. Germline assignment: CDR1 ENHRY and CDR2 SYGVKD. Comments on this clonotype: The antigen is unknown.

The clonotype was recovered from a human donor in good health (CMV status not recorded). Some clones in this sample may be carry-over from other donors' samples. Sample: cultured PBMCs, taken from culture after CMV antigen stimulation. The chain uses TRBV10-3 and TRBJ2-1; D remains unclear. In nucleotides, the CDR3 is TGTGCCATCAGCCAGACCTACAATGAGCAGTTCTTC. Translating it yields CAISQTYNEQFF.